This TCR beta chain is drawn from a study of glioma-infiltrating T cells. Study-wide results and limits: Above-expected tissue-blood divergence occurred in all gliomas, most in low-grade ones.

The CDR3 runs 12 residues. Trimming removed 2 bases from V and 6 bases from J, with 6 bases in between. The germline V gene has CDR1 SGHAT and CDR2 FQNNGV. This clonotype was seen repeatedly, ten times or more. The antigen is undetermined. TCR alpha and beta CDR3 regions were amplified from RNA using iRepertoire nested multiplex PCR. Tissue mRNA or PBMC total RNA, 100-400 ng, went into one-step reverse transcription and amplification. MiXCR, applied by TCRdb to the multiplex PCR reads, yields one record per CDR3 protein. The sample carries approximately 190,000 distinct CDR3 sequences, 30% to 40% recorded once.

The clonotype originates from a human donor with low-grade glioma or glioblastoma, undergoing nonglioma brain surgery, or in good health (not recorded which). The sequencing sample was made of glioma tissue, nonneoplastic brain tissue, or PBMCs (not recorded which). This chain connects TRBV11-2 to TRBJ2-3; the D is unclear. The CDR3 DNA reads as TGTGCCAGCAGCTTAAGTTGGGATACGCAGTATTTT. This translates into CASSLSWDTQYF. The full variable domain, with the rest looked up from reference TRBV11-2 and TRBJ2-3, is EAGVAQSPRYKIIEKRQSVAFWCNPISGHATLYWYQQILGQGPKLLIQFQNNGVVDDSQLPKDRFSAERLKGVDSTLKIQPAKLEDSAVYLCASSLSWDTQYFGPGTRLTVL.